Presented here are 5 T cell receptor beta chains from one specimen sequenced in a study of PD-1 blockade in mismatch repair-deficient tumors. Profiling relied on immunoSEQ multiplex PCR, and the TCRdb table lists in-frame clones only, not all of them. The data show about 21,000 clones, with around four fifths seen just once and roughly 18% held by the top ten. This specimen was peripheral blood, taken 2 weeks after starting pembrolizumab. The receptors derive from an adult with mismatch repair-deficient cancer.

DNA for the CDR3: TGTGCCAGCAGCCTGAACCTCCCTAGCACAGATACGCAGTATTTT. Protein: CASSLNLPSTDTQYF. The chain combines TRBV7-2 with TRBJ2-3; unclear D gene. The CDR3 totals 15 residues. Trimming cost V 5 bases and J 0 bases, with 12 bases left between them. Germline CDR1 SGHTA, CDR2 FQGNSA.

The V call is TRBV13, the J call TRBJ2-2, with D possibly being TRBD2 (6 bases). Trimming shortened V by 6 bases and J by 4 bases, and 27 bases separated the two germline ends. The CDR3 covers 19 residues. Per the germline V gene, CDR1 is PRHDT and CDR2 is FYEKMQ (reference sequence). CDR3 protein: CASSFDARADLGGTGELFF. DNA for the CDR3: TGTGCCAGCAGTTTTGACGCCAGGGCCGATCTCGGGGGCACCGGGGAGCTGTTTTTT.

This chain links TRBV5-1 with TRBJ2-6; D is ambiguous. Germline CDR1 and CDR2: SGHRS and YFSETQ. The CDR3 is 15 amino acids. Trimming pared 2 bases from V and 0 bases from J, leaving 6 bases between. The CDR3 DNA is TGCGCCAGCAGCTTTATCCTCTCTGGGGCCAACGTCCTGACTTTC. Translating it yields CASSFILSGANVLTF.

The chain couples TRBV9 to TRBJ1-2, with D hard to call. Germline V gene sequence: CDR1 SGDLS, CDR2 YYNGEE. This CDR3 region has 14 residues. Trimming removed 4 bases at V and 0 bases at J, with 10 bases between. CDR3 sequence reads: CASSRVAANYGYTF. DNA for the CDR3: TGTGCCAGCAGCAGAGTGGCAGCTAACTATGGCTACACCTTC.

The V gene is TRBV6-5, the J gene TRBJ1-2; D gene ambiguous. Germline CDR1 reads MNHEY; CDR2 reads SVGAGI. Deletions cut 4 bases from V and 3 bases from J, with 6 bases between. The CDR3 has 12 residues. As DNA, the CDR3 is TGTGCCAGCAGTTCAGGAGACTATGGCTACACCTTC. Residues: CASSSGDYGYTF.